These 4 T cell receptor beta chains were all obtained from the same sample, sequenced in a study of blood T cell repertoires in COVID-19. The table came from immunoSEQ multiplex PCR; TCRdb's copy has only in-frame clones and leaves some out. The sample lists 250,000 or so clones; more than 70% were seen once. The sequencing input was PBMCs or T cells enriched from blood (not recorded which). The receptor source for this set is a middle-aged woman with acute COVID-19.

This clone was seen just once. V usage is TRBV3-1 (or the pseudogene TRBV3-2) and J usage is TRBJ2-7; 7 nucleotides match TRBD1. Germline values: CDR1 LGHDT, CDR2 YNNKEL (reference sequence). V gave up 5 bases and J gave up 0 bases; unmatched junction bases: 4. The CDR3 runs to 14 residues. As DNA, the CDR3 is TGTGCCAGCAGCTCGGGACAGAGCTCCTACGAGCAGTACTTC. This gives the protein CASSSGQSSYEQYF.

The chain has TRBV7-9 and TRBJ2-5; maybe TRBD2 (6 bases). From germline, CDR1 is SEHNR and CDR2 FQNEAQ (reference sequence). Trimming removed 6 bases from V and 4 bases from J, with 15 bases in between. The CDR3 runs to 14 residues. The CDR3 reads CASRALRRGETQYF. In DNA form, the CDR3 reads TGTGCCAGCAGAGCTTTGAGGAGGGGAGAGACCCAGTACTTC.

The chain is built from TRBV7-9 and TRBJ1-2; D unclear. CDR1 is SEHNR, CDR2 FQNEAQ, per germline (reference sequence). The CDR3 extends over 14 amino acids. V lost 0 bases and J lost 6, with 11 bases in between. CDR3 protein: CASSLAVLYHGYTF. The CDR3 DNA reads TGTGCCAGCAGCTTAGCGGTACTATACCATGGCTACACCTTC.

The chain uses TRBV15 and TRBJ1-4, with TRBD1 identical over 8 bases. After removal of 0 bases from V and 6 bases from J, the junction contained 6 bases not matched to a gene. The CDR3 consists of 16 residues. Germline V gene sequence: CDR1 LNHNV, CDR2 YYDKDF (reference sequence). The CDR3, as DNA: TGTGCCACCAGCAGAGATATCAGGGGGCGTCATGAAAAACTGTTTTTT. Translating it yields CATSRDIRGRHEKLFF.